Below, one TCR beta chain is given with its context. The data stem from a study of blood T cell repertoires in COVID-19. About the study: From the United States, Italy and Spain came samples of acute and convalescent COVID-19.

Per the germline V gene, CDR1 is SGHRS and CDR2 is YFSETQ. The CDR3 runs 16 residues. Germline trimming cut 0 bases from V and 5 bases from J; bases unmatched to any gene: 5. Everyone who took part was about 18 to 89 years old, and they came from about two dozen US areas. Participants reported their clinical history, and cohort assignment relied on those reports. Original data processing: Nucleated cell counts were estimated from reference gene primer amplification. Sequencing was performed with immunoSEQ multiplex PCR; in TCRdb, only in-frame clones are kept and a portion is missing. V, J and clone size were drawn from that table, and D and trimming were deduced from the DNA. The sample has roughly 250,000 clones; approximately 91% are singletons.

The sequencing sample was made of PBMCs or T cells enriched from blood (not recorded which). The V call is TRBV5-1, the J call TRBJ2-2; 9 bases fit TRBD2. This receptor was taken from a woman aged 40 to 50 with acute COVID-19. CDR3 sequence: CASSLVASGKTGELFF. The DNA of the CDR3 is TGCGCCAGCAGCTTGGTGGCTAGCGGGAAGACCGGGGAGCTGTTTTTT.